The table lists the clone carrying this TCR beta chain with many counts. The data were taken from a study of blood T cells in healthy people across ages. Study background: Every two T cells gave about one barcoded beta molecule via template switching.

For every donor, a draw yielded ten milliliters of peripheral blood. The authors extracted at least 5 micrograms of total RNA per sample. It was with a sample-barcoded 5' primer and a J-beta primer mix that a second PCR of about 6 to 12 cycles was run. TCRdb reprocessed the 5' RACE reads with MiXCR, giving one entry per CDR3 protein. The sample yields around 1,600,000 distinct CDR3 sequences, approximately 42% seen once. With 4 bases removed from V and 4 bases from J, the gap between germline ends came to 8 bases. This CDR3 is built from 13 residues. Per the germline V gene, CDR1 is KGHSH and CDR2 is LQKENI.

Sequenced material: blood. V and J are TRBV18 and TRBJ2-1; a possible D gene is TRBD1 (6 bases). The sequence was collected from a woman aged 18-30 years in good health. CDR3 amino acids: CASSHGTYNEQFF. CDR3 nucleotide sequence: TGTGCCAGCTCACATGGGACATACAATGAGCAGTTCTTC. The full variable domain, with the rest looked up from reference TRBV18 and TRBJ2-1, is NAGVMQNPRHLVRRRGQEARLRCSPMKGHSHVYWYRQLPEEGLKFMVYLQKENIIDESGMPKERFSAEFPKEGPSILRIQQVVRGDSAAYFCASSHGTYNEQFFGPGTRLTVL.